A selection of T cell receptor beta chains follows, all from one sample in a study of healthy donors' naive CD4 and CD8 T cells. TCRdb called the reads again in MiXCR, with one record for every CDR3 protein. This repertoire shows roughly 200,000 distinct CDR3 sequences, around 74% found once; its top ten account for around 2%. The sample taken for sequencing was naive CD4+ and CD8+ T cells sorted from blood, pooled from several donors. The receptors come from a pool of human donors in good health; the sample pools cells from several healthy donors. Each CDR3 is given with its conserved first and last residue. The D gene is left open where the match is weak. A row's size may be missing; if present it is once, few, many or a size class.

clone_size: NA
v_call: TRBV20-1
j_call: TRBJ2-7
d_call: NA
cdr3_length: 16
cdr3_nt: TGCAGTGCTCGGTACCCCGTCATTCGGGAGCCGGGGGAGCAGTACTTC
cdr3_aa: CSARYPVIREPGEQYF

clone_size: NA
v_call: TRBV5-4
j_call: TRBJ2-4
d_call: NA
cdr3_length: 16
cdr3_nt: TGTGCCAGCAGCTCCCGTCGGGAAGGCACCAAAAACATTCAGTACTTC
cdr3_aa: CASSSRREGTKNIQYF

clone_size: NA
v_call: TRBV29-1
j_call: TRBJ2-1
d_call: TRBD2
cdr3_length: 17
cdr3_nt: TGCAGCGTTGTCCCTAGCGGGAGGCTAAGCTCCTACAATGAGCAGTTCTTC
cdr3_aa: CSVVPSGRLSSYNEQFF

clone_size: NA
v_call: TRBV29-1
j_call: TRBJ2-2
d_call: NA
cdr3_length: 12
cdr3_nt: TGCAGCGTTGGTAGCGGATCCGGGGAGCTGTTTTTT
cdr3_aa: CSVGSGSGELFF

clone_size: NA
v_call: TRBV27
j_call: TRBJ2-1
d_call: NA
cdr3_length: 12
cdr3_nt: TGTGCCAGCAAGGGAGTAGGCACATCGCAGTTCTTC
cdr3_aa: CASKGVGTSQFF

clone_size: NA
v_call: TRBV30
j_call: TRBJ1-5
d_call: NA
cdr3_length: 15
cdr3_nt: TGTGCCTGGAGTGAGGATAGACACAGCAATCAGCCCCAGCATTTT
cdr3_aa: CAWSEDRHSNQPQHF

clone_size: NA
v_call: TRBV5-1
j_call: TRBJ2-7
d_call: NA
cdr3_length: 14
cdr3_nt: TGCGCCAGCAGCGGAGGGGACAGTAGAGGGGGGCAGTACTTC
cdr3_aa: CASSGGDSRGGQYF

clone_size: once
v_call: TRBV12-3/TRBV12-4
j_call: TRBJ1-5
d_call: TRBD1
cdr3_length: 16
cdr3_nt: TGTGCCAGCACCATGGCTGGGACAGGGGCAAATCAGCCCCAGCATTTT
cdr3_aa: CASTMAGTGANQPQHF

clone_size: once
v_call: TRBV10-3
j_call: TRBJ2-4
d_call: TRBD1
cdr3_length: 17
cdr3_nt: TGTGCCATCAGTGCCGCCGGGACAGGGAGCGCCAAAAACATTCAGTACTTC
cdr3_aa: CAISAAGTGSAKNIQYF

clone_size: NA
v_call: TRBV20-1
j_call: TRBJ2-1
d_call: TRBD2
cdr3_length: 16
cdr3_nt: TGCAGTGCTAGAGGTACTAGCGGGAGGGCCCTCAATGAGCAGCTCTTC
cdr3_aa: CSARGTSGRALNEQLF

clone_size: NA
v_call: TRBV6-2/TRBV6-3
j_call: TRBJ2-5
d_call: NA
cdr3_length: 12
cdr3_nt: TGTGCCAGCGGAACCCGGGCGGACCCCGCATTCTTC
cdr3_aa: CASGTRADPAFF

clone_size: once
v_call: TRBV5-1
j_call: TRBJ2-1
d_call: NA
cdr3_length: 12
cdr3_nt: TGCGCCAGCAGCCTAGAGGGCAATGAGCAGTTCTTC
cdr3_aa: CASSLEGNEQFF

clone_size: NA
v_call: TRBV6-2/TRBV6-3
j_call: TRBJ1-1
d_call: NA
cdr3_length: 17
cdr3_nt: TGTGCCAGCAGTTCGAGTCGCTTTAGGACAGCGAACACTGAAGCTTTCTTT
cdr3_aa: CASSSSRFRTANTEAFF

clone_size: NA
v_call: TRBV19
j_call: TRBJ1-1
d_call: NA
cdr3_length: 15
cdr3_nt: TGTGCCAGTAGTATAGGGAGGGTAGGGTACACTGAAGCTTTCTTT
cdr3_aa: CASSIGRVGYTEAFF

clone_size: NA
v_call: TRBV19
j_call: TRBJ2-1
d_call: NA
cdr3_length: 15
cdr3_nt: TGTGCCAGTAGAAATTTGAGGGCAGGGTACAATGAGCAGTTCTTC
cdr3_aa: CASRNLRAGYNEQFF

clone_size: NA
v_call: TRBV30
j_call: TRBJ1-1
d_call: NA
cdr3_length: 13
cdr3_nt: TGTGCCTGGACCTTTACGACACCCGGAGAAGCTTTCTTT
cdr3_aa: CAWTFTTPGEAFF

clone_size: NA
v_call: TRBV6-6
j_call: TRBJ2-5
d_call: TRBD1
cdr3_length: 16
cdr3_nt: TGTGCCAGCAGTTACTCGATGGGACAGGGTTGGGTAACCCAGTACTTC
cdr3_aa: CASSYSMGQGWVTQYF

clone_size: NA
v_call: TRBV12-3/TRBV12-4
j_call: TRBJ1-6
d_call: NA
cdr3_length: 12
cdr3_nt: TGTGCCAGCAGTTTGCGGGATTCACCCCTCCACTTT
cdr3_aa: CASSLRDSPLHF

clone_size: NA
v_call: TRBV29-1
j_call: TRBJ2-7
d_call: NA
cdr3_length: 11
cdr3_nt: TGCAGCGTCAAGACGTACTACGAGCAGTACTTC
cdr3_aa: CSVKTYYEQYF

clone_size: NA
v_call: TRBV27
j_call: TRBJ1-5
d_call: NA
cdr3_length: 13
cdr3_nt: TGTGCCAGCAGTTACGCCGGGAATCAGCCCCAGCATTTT
cdr3_aa: CASSYAGNQPQHF

clone_size: NA
v_call: TRBV29-1
j_call: TRBJ1-5
d_call: TRBD1
cdr3_length: 12
cdr3_nt: TGCAGTGCGGGACAGGGCAATCAGCCCCAGCATTTT
cdr3_aa: CSAGQGNQPQHF